This T cell receptor beta chain was obtained from a study of T cell changes during pregnancy in multiple sclerosis. The method was immunoSEQ multiplex PCR; TCRdb's version includes in-frame clones alone and lacks a portion of them. The sample has under 50,000 clones, 91% seen once. The CDR3 is made up of 15 amino acids. J gave up 3 bases and V 5 bases, and 9 bases lay outside the gene matches. In germline, CDR1 is SGHTA, CDR2 FQGTGA. The gene calls are TRBV7-3 and TRBJ2-7, with TRBD2 identical over 8 bases. This specimen consisted of CD8+ T cells from peripheral blood mononuclear cells, obtained in the second trimester of pregnancy. The sequence was obtained from a female donor with multiple sclerosis, enrolled in a pregnancy study. The CDR3 sequence: CASSLTAGGLYEQYF. CDR3 in DNA: TGTGCCAGCAGCCTGACTGCGGGGGGCCTCTACGAGCAGTACTTC.